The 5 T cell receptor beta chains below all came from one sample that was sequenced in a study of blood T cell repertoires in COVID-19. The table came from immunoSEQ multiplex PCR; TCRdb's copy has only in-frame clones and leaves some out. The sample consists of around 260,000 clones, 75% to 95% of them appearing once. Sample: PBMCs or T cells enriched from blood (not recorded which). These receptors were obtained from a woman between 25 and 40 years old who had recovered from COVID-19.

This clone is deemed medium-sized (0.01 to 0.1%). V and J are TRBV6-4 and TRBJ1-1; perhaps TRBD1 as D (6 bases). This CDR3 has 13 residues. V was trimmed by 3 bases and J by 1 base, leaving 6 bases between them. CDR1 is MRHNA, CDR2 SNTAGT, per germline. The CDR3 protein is CASSETGNTEAFF. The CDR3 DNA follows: TGTGCCAGCAGTGAGACAGGGAACACTGAAGCTTTCTTT.

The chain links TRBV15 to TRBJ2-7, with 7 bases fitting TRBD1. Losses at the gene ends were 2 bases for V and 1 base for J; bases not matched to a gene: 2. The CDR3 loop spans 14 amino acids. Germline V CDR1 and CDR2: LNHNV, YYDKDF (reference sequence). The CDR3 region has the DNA TGTGCCACCAGCAGAAGGGACAGTTCCTACGAGCAGTACTTC. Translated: CATSRRDSSYEQYF.

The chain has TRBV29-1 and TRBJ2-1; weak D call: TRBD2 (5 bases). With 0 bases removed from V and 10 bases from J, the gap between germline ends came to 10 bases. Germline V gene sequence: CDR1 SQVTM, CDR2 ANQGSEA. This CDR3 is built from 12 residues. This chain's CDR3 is CSVEDGKMEQFF. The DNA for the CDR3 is TGCAGCGTTGAAGACGGGAAAATGGAGCAGTTCTTC.

CDR3 nucleotide sequence: TGTGCCAGCAGTTATAGAGGACTCTCTGGGGCCAACGTCCTGACTTTC. The encoded protein is CASSYRGLSGANVLTF. V gene TRBV27 combines with J gene TRBJ2-6; D perhaps matches TRBD2 (5 bases). The CDR3 consists of 16 residues. The germline V and J ends were trimmed by 4 bases and 0 bases, with 10 bases remaining between them. CDR1 is MNHEY, CDR2 SMNVEV, per germline (reference sequence).

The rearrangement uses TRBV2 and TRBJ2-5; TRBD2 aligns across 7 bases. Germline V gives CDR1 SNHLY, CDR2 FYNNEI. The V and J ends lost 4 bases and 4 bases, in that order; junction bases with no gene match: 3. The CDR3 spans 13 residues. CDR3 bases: TGTGCCAGCAGTGGAAGGGAGGGAGAGACCCAGTACTTC. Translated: CASSGREGETQYF.